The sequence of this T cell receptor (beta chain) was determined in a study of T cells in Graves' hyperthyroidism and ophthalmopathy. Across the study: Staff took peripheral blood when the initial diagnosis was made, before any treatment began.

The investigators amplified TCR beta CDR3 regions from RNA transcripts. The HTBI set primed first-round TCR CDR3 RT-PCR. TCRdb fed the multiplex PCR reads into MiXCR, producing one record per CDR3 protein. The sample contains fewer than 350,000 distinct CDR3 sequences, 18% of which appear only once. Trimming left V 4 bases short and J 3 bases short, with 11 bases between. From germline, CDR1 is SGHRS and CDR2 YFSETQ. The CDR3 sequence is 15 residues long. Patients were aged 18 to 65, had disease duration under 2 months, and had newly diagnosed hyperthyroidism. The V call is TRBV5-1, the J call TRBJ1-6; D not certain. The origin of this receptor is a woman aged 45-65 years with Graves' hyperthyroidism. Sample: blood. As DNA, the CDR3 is TGCGCCAGCAGCCGGGAGGCCCACTATAATTCACCCCTCCACTTT. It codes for CASSREAHYNSPLHF.